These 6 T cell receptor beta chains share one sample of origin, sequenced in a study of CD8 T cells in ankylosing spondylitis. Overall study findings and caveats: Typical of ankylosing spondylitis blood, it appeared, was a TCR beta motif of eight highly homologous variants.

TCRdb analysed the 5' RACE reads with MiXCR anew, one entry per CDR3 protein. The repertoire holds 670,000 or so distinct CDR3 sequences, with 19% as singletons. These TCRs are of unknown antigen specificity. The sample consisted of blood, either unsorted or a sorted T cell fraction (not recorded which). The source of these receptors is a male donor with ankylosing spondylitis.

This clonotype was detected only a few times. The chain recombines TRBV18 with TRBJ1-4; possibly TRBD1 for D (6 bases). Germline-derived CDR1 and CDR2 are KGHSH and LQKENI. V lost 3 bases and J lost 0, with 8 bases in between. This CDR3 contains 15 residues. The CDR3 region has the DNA TGTGCCAGCTCACCCGGGACAACAACTAATGAAAAACTGTTTTTT. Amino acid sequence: CASSPGTTTNEKLFF.

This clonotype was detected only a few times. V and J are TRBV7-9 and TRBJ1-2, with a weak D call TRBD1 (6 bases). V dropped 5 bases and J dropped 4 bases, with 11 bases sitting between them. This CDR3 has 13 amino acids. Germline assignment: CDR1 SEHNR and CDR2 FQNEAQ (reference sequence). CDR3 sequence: CASSGGQLYGYTF. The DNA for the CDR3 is TGTGCCAGCAGCGGTGGACAGCTCTATGGCTACACCTTC.

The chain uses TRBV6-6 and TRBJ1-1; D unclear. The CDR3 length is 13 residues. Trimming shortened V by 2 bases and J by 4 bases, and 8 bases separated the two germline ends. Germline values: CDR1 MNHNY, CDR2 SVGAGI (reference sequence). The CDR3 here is CASSYTPGTEAFF. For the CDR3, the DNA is TGTGCCAGCAGTTACACTCCAGGCACTGAAGCTTTCTTT.

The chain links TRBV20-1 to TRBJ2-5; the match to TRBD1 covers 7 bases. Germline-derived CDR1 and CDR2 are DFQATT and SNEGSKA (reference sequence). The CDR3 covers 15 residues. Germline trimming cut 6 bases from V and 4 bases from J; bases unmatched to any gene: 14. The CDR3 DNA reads TGCAGTGCCAACCCTCGGCAGGGGGTTCGAGAGACCCAGTACTTC. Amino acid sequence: CSANPRQGVRETQYF.

CDR3 amino acids: CASSQADMNTEAFF. For the CDR3, the DNA is TGCGCCAGCAGCCAAGCAGATATGAACACTGAAGCTTTCTTT. J is TRBJ1-1 and V is TRBV4-3, with D unclear. The germline V and J ends were trimmed by 1 base and 0 bases, with 6 bases remaining between them. Looked up from germline, CDR1 is LGHNA and CDR2 is YSLEER. CDR3 length: 14 amino acids.

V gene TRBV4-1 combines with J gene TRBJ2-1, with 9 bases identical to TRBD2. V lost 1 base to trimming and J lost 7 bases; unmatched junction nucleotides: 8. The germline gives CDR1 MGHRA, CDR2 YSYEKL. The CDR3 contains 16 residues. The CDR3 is CASSQAAGGPVNEQFF. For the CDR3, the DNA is TGCGCCAGCAGCCAAGCGGCGGGGGGGCCGGTGAATGAGCAGTTCTTC.